Following are 26 T cell receptor beta chains from one sample sequenced in a study of shared clonotypes between healthy human individuals. The repertoire was sequenced with immunoSEQ multiplex PCR; TCRdb's copy has only in-frame clones and lacks some. The data show around 2.3 million clones, roughly 95% seen once. Material: naive CD4+ T cells sorted from blood. Noted subset: CD45RA+ positively selected. Receptor source: a man between 18 and 35 years old in good health.

The chain employs TRBV19 and TRBJ2-1, with 12 bases fitting TRBD2. The length of the CDR3 is 14 residues. The V segment lost 7 bases and the J segment 13 bases; nucleotides outside the gene matches: 11. Germline V lookup: CDR1 LNHDA, CDR2 SQIVND (reference sequence). The CDR3 is CASNSLAGGPTQFF. The CDR3 region has the DNA TGTGCCAGTAACTCCCTAGCGGGGGGGCCGACCCAGTTCTTC.

The chain is built from TRBV4-3 and TRBJ2-4; D not certain. The CDR3 has 14 residues. The germline V gene has CDR1 LGHNA and CDR2 YSLEER. V dropped 0 bases and J dropped 6 bases, with 9 bases sitting between them. The CDR3 sequence is CASSQDQGTNIQYF. The CDR3 coding sequence is TGCGCCAGCAGCCAAGATCAAGGCACAAACATTCAGTACTTC.

The chain combines TRBV7-2 with TRBJ1-2; 8 bases align to TRBD1. V lost 5 bases, J lost 5 bases, and 4 bases stayed unmatched. CDR1 is SGHTA and CDR2 is FQGNSA in the germline V gene. CDR3 length: 13 amino acids. CDR3 in amino acids: CASSGDRLYGYTF. CDR3 coding DNA: TGTGCCAGCAGCGGGGACAGGTTATATGGCTACACCTTC.

This clone was picked up one time. This chain joins TRBV7-6 and TRBJ2-5; 7 bases match TRBD2. J lost 2 bases, V lost 5 bases, and 8 bases had no gene match. Germline loops: CDR1 SGHVS, CDR2 FNYEAQ. This CDR3 contains 15 residues. CDR3 in amino acids: CASSPNSGGQETQYF. CDR3 bases: TGTGCCAGCAGCCCCAACTCCGGGGGGCAAGAGACCCAGTACTTC.

The gene calls are TRBV7-9 and TRBJ1-2, with a possible D match to TRBD1 (5 bases). This CDR3 is 14 amino acids long. The V gene's germline CDR1 is SEHNR and CDR2 FQNEAQ (reference sequence). Trimming left V 5 bases short and J 8 bases short, with 18 bases between. The CDR3 DNA is TGTGCCAGCAGCCCCTCCGGTCAATGGGGCGGCTACACCTTC. It codes for CASSPSGQWGGYTF.

The rearrangement joins TRBV19 to TRBJ2-2; TRBD1 agrees at 10 bases. The CDR3 spans 14 residues. The V and J ends lost 9 bases and 5 bases, in that order; junction bases with no gene match: 6. Germline CDR1 is LNHDA and CDR2 is SQIVND (reference sequence). DNA of the CDR3: TGTGCCAGCAGACAGGGGGCGGGAACCGGGGAGCTGTTTTTT. Amino acids: CASRQGAGTGELFF.

V gene TRBV5-1 combines with J gene TRBJ2-5; 7 bases fit TRBD1. Germline trimming cut 7 bases from V and 0 bases from J; bases unmatched to any gene: 3. The CDR3 contains 13 residues. Looked up from germline, CDR1 is SGHRS and CDR2 is YFSETQ. CDR3 sequence (DNA): TGCGCCAGCTTGGGACAGAACCAAGAGACCCAGTACTTC. It encodes CASLGQNQETQYF.

The rearrangement links TRBV19 to TRBJ2-3; D not resolved. Germline CDR1 reads LNHDA; CDR2 reads SQIVND (reference sequence). Trimming left V 1 base short and J 3 bases short, with 14 bases between. The CDR3 extends over 16 amino acids. CDR3 loop: CASSIAGGSKTDTQYF. Written as DNA, the CDR3 is TGTGCCAGTAGTATAGCCGGCGGCTCAAAAACAGATACGCAGTATTTT.

The CDR3 DNA is TGTGCCACCAGCAGTAGGACAGGGGGCAGCAATCAGCCCCAGCATTTT. This codes for CATSSRTGGSNQPQHF. This chain connects TRBV15 to TRBJ1-5; TRBD1 agrees at 11 bases. Per germline, CDR1 LNHNV and CDR2 YYDKDF (reference sequence). V was pared by 3 bases and J by 1 base, with 2 bases of the junction left unmatched. The CDR3 runs 16 residues. Drawing the rest from reference TRBV15 and TRBJ1-5, the complete variable domain is DAMVIQNPRYQVTQFGKPVTLSCSQTLNHNVMYWYQQKSSQAPKLLFHYYDKDFNNEADTPDNFQSRRPNTSFCFLDIRSPGLGDTAMYLCATSSRTGGSNQPQHFGDGTRLSIL.

V and J are TRBV28 and TRBJ2-3, with 9 bases that match TRBD2. The germline CDR1 and CDR2 sequences are MDHEN and SYDVKM. V gave up 2 bases and J gave up 4 bases; unmatched junction bases: 7. The CDR3 runs 16 residues. CDR3 sequence: CASSLRSAGGADTQYF. CDR3 DNA sequence: TGTGCCAGCAGTTTACGTTCGGCGGGAGGGGCAGATACGCAGTATTTT.

The chain is built from TRBV6-5 and TRBJ2-7; 7 bases map to TRBD2. The junction had 3 bases not matched to a gene; V was cut back by 2 bases and J by 2 bases. There are 14 residues in the CDR3. Germline CDR1 and CDR2: MNHEY and SVGAGI. CDR3 DNA sequence: TGTGCCAGCAGTTACGTGGCGGGAGCCTACGAGCAGTACTTC. It specifies CASSYVAGAYEQYF.

The genes are TRBV2 and TRBJ2-5; 10 nucleotides align to TRBD2. Trimming removed 6 bases from V and 2 bases from J; junction bases left unmatched: 3. The CDR3 covers 14 residues. From germline, CDR1 is SNHLY and CDR2 FYNNEI. CDR3 loop: CASSALAGQETQYF. The DNA of the CDR3 is TGTGCCAGCAGCGCACTAGCGGGGCAAGAGACCCAGTACTTC.

This sequence joins TRBV28 and TRBJ1-1; 10 nucleotides match TRBD1. The CDR3 covers 15 residues. The ends lost 5 bases at V and 6 bases at J; junction bases unmatched: 9. Germline CDR1 and CDR2: MDHEN and SYDVKM. The DNA of the CDR3 is TGTGCCAGCAGTCCTCGGGACAGGGGATACCCTGAAGCTTTCTTT. Encoded protein: CASSPRDRGYPEAFF.

The chain is built from TRBV4-1 and TRBJ1-2; perhaps TRBD1 as D (6 bases). In germline, CDR1 is MGHRA, CDR2 YSYEKL. The ends were cut back, 2 bases at V and 14 bases at J, with 18 bases in the middle. The CDR3 is 13 amino acids. CDR3 amino acids: CASSQTPGGAWTF. Written as DNA, the CDR3 is TGCGCCAGCAGCCAAACCCCCGGGGGGGCTTGGACCTTC.

CDR3 nucleotides: TGTGCCAGCAGCTTACCGGCGGGCTCACCCCTCCACTTT. Amino acids: CASSLPAGSPLHF. The chain carries TRBV5-5 and TRBJ1-6; D is undetermined. The V gene lost 2 bases and the J gene lost 10 bases, with 10 bases spanning the gap. The CDR3 loop spans 13 amino acids. Per the germline V gene, CDR1 is SGHKS and CDR2 is YYEKEE (reference sequence).

This rearrangement joins TRBV19 to TRBJ2-3; 7 bases align to TRBD1. CDR1 is LNHDA and CDR2 is SQIVND in the germline V gene (reference sequence). The CDR3 length is 13 residues. Trimming at V came to 7 bases and at J to 3 bases, leaving 4 bases not matched to a gene. This chain's CDR3 is CASTKQGTDTQYF. Here the CDR3 DNA reads TGTGCCAGTACCAAACAGGGGACAGATACGCAGTATTTT.

This chain joins TRBV5-6 and TRBJ2-7; TRBD1 aligns across 12 bases. The CDR3 has 15 amino acids. CDR1 and CDR2 (germline): SGHDT, YYEEEE. V was clipped by 4 bases and J by 4 bases; unmatched bases: 6. DNA for the CDR3: TGTGCCAGCAGCCAGGGACAGGGGGCCACATACGAGCAGTACTTC. Residues: CASSQGQGATYEQYF.

CDR3 DNA sequence: TGTGCCAGCTCCTACGGACAGGGGGAAAATCAGCCCCAGCATTTT. It yields the protein CASSYGQGENQPQHF. The J gene is TRBJ1-5, the V gene TRBV18; 10 nucleotides match TRBD1. With V trimmed by 6 bases and J by 4 bases, 6 bases remained unmatched. This CDR3 is built from 15 residues. CDR1 and CDR2 (germline): KGHSH, LQKENI.

The chain combines TRBV7-9 with TRBJ2-5; 7 bases align to TRBD2. The junction had 6 bases not matched to a gene; V was cut back by 0 bases and J by 2 bases. The CDR3 is made up of 16 amino acids. Germline CDR1 reads SEHNR; CDR2 reads FQNEAQ (reference sequence). In DNA, the CDR3 is TGTGCCAGCAGCTTAGCCGGATGGGGGGGTCAAGAGACCCAGTACTTC. Amino acids: CASSLAGWGGQETQYF.

V and J are TRBV5-1 and TRBJ2-7, with D perhaps TRBD1 (5 bases). CDR1 and CDR2 from the germline V gene are SGHRS and YFSETQ. CDR3 length equals 15 residues. V lost 2 bases, J lost 4 bases, and 16 bases lay in between. The CDR3 DNA reads TGCGCCAGCAGCTTTCAGGGTGGGTCTAATTACGAGCAGTACTTC. This sequence encodes CASSFQGGSNYEQYF.

The rearrangement uses TRBV6-5 and TRBJ1-3; D is unclear. There are 14 residues in the CDR3. With 2 bases removed from V and 0 bases from J, the gap between germline ends came to 5 bases. The germline gives CDR1 MNHEY, CDR2 SVGAGI. CDR3 region: CASSYDTSGNTIYF. In DNA form, the CDR3 reads TGTGCCAGCAGTTACGACACCTCTGGAAACACCATATATTTT.

The chain has TRBV10-3 and TRBJ1-1; D remains ambiguous. The V gene lost 3 bases and the J gene lost 0 bases, with 8 bases spanning the gap. There are 14 residues in the CDR3. Germline loops: CDR1 ENHRY, CDR2 SYGVKD. In DNA, the CDR3 is TGTGCCATCAGTGACCCTGGGGTGAACACTGAAGCTTTCTTT. Translation gives CAISDPGVNTEAFF.

V and J are TRBV7-9 and TRBJ2-3, with 9 positions matching TRBD2. This CDR3 has 15 amino acids. V lost 4 bases and J lost 4; bases outside the gene matches: 6. Germline lookup yields CDR1 SEHNR and CDR2 FQNEAQ (reference sequence). The CDR3: CASSWGLATSDTQYF. CDR3 in DNA: TGTGCCAGCAGCTGGGGACTAGCAACTTCAGATACGCAGTATTTT.

This chain uses TRBV4-3 with TRBJ1-6; D gene unclear. CDR1 is LGHNA and CDR2 is YSLEER in the germline V gene. The CDR3 spans 14 residues. V was pared by 0 bases and J by 10 bases, with 10 bases between. In DNA form, the CDR3 reads TGCGCCAGCAGCCAAGAGGAGGCAGTCTCACCCCTCCACTTT. The encoded protein is CASSQEEAVSPLHF.

This chain joins TRBV7-2 and TRBJ1-1; the D gene is possibly TRBD1 (6 bases). CDR3 length: 15 amino acids. CDR1 is SGHTA and CDR2 is FQGNSA in the germline V gene. V shed 5 bases and J shed 1 base, with 14 bases lying between them. The CDR3 nucleotides read TGTGCCAGCAGCATTAACAGGGTGGGGAACACTGAAGCTTTCTTT. It is translated as CASSINRVGNTEAFF.

The CDR3 here is CASKTGVGANVLTF. The CDR3 bases are TGTGCCAGTAAGACAGGGGTCGGGGCCAACGTCCTGACTTTC. The chain links TRBV2 to TRBJ2-6, with TRBD1 matching over 8 bases. The CDR3 extends over 14 amino acids. Trimming took 9 bases from V and 4 from J; bases not matched to a gene: 5. Germline V gene data show CDR1 as SNHLY and CDR2 as FYNNEI.